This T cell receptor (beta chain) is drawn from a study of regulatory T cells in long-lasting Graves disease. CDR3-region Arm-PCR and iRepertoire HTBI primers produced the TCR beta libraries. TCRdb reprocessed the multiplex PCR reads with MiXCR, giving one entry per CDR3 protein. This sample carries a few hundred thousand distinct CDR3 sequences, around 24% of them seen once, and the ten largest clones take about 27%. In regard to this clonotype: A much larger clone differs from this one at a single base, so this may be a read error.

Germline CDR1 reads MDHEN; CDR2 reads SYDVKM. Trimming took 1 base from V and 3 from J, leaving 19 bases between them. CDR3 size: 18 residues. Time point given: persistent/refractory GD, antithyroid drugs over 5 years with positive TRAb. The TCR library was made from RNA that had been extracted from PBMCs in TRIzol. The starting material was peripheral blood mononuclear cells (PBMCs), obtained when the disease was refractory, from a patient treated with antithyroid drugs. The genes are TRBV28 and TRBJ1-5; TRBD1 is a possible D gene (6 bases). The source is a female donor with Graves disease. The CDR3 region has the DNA TGTGCCAGCAGTTTATTTCTTGGACAGTCCCATACCAATCAGCCCCAGCATTTT. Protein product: CASSLFLGQSHTNQPQHF.